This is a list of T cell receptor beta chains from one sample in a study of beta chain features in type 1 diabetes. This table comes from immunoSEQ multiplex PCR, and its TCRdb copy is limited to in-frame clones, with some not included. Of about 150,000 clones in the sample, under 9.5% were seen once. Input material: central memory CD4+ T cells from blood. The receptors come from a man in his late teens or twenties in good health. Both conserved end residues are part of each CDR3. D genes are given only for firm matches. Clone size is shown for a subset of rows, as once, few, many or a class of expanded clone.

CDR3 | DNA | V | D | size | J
CASSKASTSGGEQYF | TGTGCCAGCAGCAAAGCGTCAACTAGCGGGGGCGAGCAGTACTTC | TRBV21-1 | . | few | TRBJ2-7
CASSDRRHTDTQYF | TGTGCCAGCAGTGACAGGCGACACACAGATACGCAGTATTTT | TRBV7-2 | . | . | TRBJ2-3
CASSPGQGEDYGYTF | TGTGCCAGCAGCCCAGGACAGGGAGAAGACTATGGCTACACCTTC | TRBV5-4 | TRBD1 | . | TRBJ1-2
CASSGLTVSNTGELFF | TGTGCCAGCAGTGGGTTGACAGTCTCGAACACCGGGGAGCTGTTTTTT | TRBV6-1 | . | once | TRBJ2-2
CASSQDLSGGGYGYTF | TGTGCCAGCAGCCAAGATCTATCAGGGGGTGGCTATGGCTACACCTTC | TRBV5-4 | TRBD1 | few | TRBJ1-2
CAGRQTSYEQYF | TGTGCCGGGCGACAGACATCCTACGAGCAGTACTTC | TRBV2 | . | few | TRBJ2-7
CASSDPGRSYNEQFF | TGCGCCAGCAGTGACCCCGGGAGGTCCTACAATGAGCAGTTCTTC | TRBV5-1 | TRBD2 | few | TRBJ2-1
CASSLDGDGRTDTQYF | TGCGCCAGCAGCTTGGACGGGGATGGTCGGACAGATACGCAGTATTTT | TRBV5-1 | . | . | TRBJ2-3
CASSYLDRGYEQYF | TGTGCCAGCAGTTACTTGGACAGGGGCTACGAGCAGTACTTC | TRBV6-6 | TRBD1 | few | TRBJ2-7
CASSLGAGVDTQYF | TGTGCCAGCAGCTTGGGAGCGGGAGTAGATACGCAGTATTTT | TRBV7-3 | TRBD2 | . | TRBJ2-3
CASSSGLAGSYSTDTQYF | TGTGCCAGCAGCTCGGGACTAGCGGGAAGTTATAGCACAGATACGCAGTATTTT | TRBV9 | TRBD2 | few | TRBJ2-3
CASSRRTGSASGANVLTF | TGTGCCAGCAGCCGACGGACAGGGTCGGCATCTGGGGCCAACGTCCTGACTTTC | TRBV7-2 | TRBD1 | . | TRBJ2-6
CASGRAHTEAFF | TGTGCCAGTGGCAGGGCGCACACTGAAGCTTTCTTT | TRBV30 | . | . | TRBJ1-1
CASSPPGVPRDTEAFF | TGTGCCAGCTCACCACCGGGAGTCCCCCGAGACACTGAAGCTTTCTTT | TRBV18 | . | . | TRBJ1-1
CASSIDRENEQYF | TGTGCCAGTAGTATTGACAGGGAAAACGAGCAGTACTTC | TRBV19 | TRBD1 | . | TRBJ2-7
CAWSGMSTAGQYF | TGTGCCTGGAGTGGGATGTCCACAGCCGGGCAGTACTTC | TRBV30 | . | . | TRBJ2-7
CASSFGDYLNTGELFF | TGTGCCAGCAGTTTCGGAGACTATCTGAACACCGGGGAGCTGTTTTTT | TRBV28 | . | few | TRBJ2-2
CASSLAGLNTGELFF | TGTGCTAGCAGCTTAGCGGGGCTGAACACCGGGGAGCTGTTTTTT | TRBV7-7 | TRBD2 | few | TRBJ2-2
CASSYGGGRGYGYTF | TGTGCCAGCAGTTACGGCGGGGGGCGCGGCTATGGCTACACCTTC | TRBV6-5 | . | few | TRBJ1-2
CAISEPGQGTEPGYF | TGTGCCATCAGTGAGCCGGGACAGGGAACCGAGCCTGGTTACTTC | TRBV10-3 | TRBD1 | few | TRBJ2-7
CASSPHGGGRNQPQHF | TGTGCCAGCAGCCCCCATGGGGGGGGGCGAAATCAGCCCCAGCATTTT | TRBV7-9 | . | . | TRBJ1-5
CATSSYTGANQPQHF | TGTGCCACCAGCAGCTACACAGGGGCCAATCAGCCCCAGCATTTT | TRBV15 | TRBD1 | . | TRBJ1-5
CAWDPGQDQPQHF | TGTGCCTGGGACCCGGGTCAAGATCAGCCCCAGCATTTT | TRBV30 | . | few | TRBJ1-5
CASSTDRVTGELFF | TGTGCCAGTAGCACGGACAGGGTCACCGGGGAGCTGTTTTTT | TRBV19 | TRBD1 | few | TRBJ2-2
CASRKTGSSTEAFF | TGTGCCAGCAGAAAGACAGGTTCGAGCACTGAAGCTTTCTTT | TRBV6-5 | . | many | TRBJ1-1
CASSLMGASYEQYF | TGTGCCAGCAGCTTAATGGGGGCCTCCTACGAGCAGTACTTC | TRBV11-2 | . | . | TRBJ2-7
CASGDRGANTEAFF | TGTGCCAGCGGGGACAGGGGGGCGAACACTGAAGCTTTCTTT | TRBV5-4 | TRBD1 | . | TRBJ1-1
CASSPPGRVRQETQYF | TGCGCCAGCAGTCCCCCTGGCAGGGTGAGGCAAGAGACCCAGTACTTC | TRBV23-1 | . | many | TRBJ2-5
CASSPTDRGREKLFF | TGTGCCAGCTCACCGACGGACAGGGGGCGAGAAAAACTGTTTTTT | TRBV18 | TRBD1 | . | TRBJ1-4
CAWSLQDRAYTF | TGTGCCTGGAGTCTGCAGGACAGGGCTTACACCTTC | TRBV30 | TRBD1 | many | TRBJ1-2
CASSQDLFGDRPYEQYF | TGCGCCAGCAGCCAAGATCTTTTCGGGGACAGGCCCTACGAGCAGTACTTC | TRBV4-3 | TRBD1 | few | TRBJ2-7
CASSLAGGLSTF | TGTGCCAGCAGCTTAGCGGGAGGTCTTAGCACCTTC | TRBV7-9 | . | few | TRBJ1-2
CASKPRGAGYEQYF | TGTGCCAGCAAACCTCGCGGGGCTGGCTACGAGCAGTACTTC | TRBV6-5 | . | . | TRBJ2-7
CASSQDLSGDRGLEQYF | TGTGCCAGCAGCCAAGATTTGTCAGGGGACAGGGGGCTCGAGCAGTACTTC | TRBV7-2 | TRBD1 | few | TRBJ2-7
CAWSDTGRSGNSPLHF | TGTGCCTGGAGTGATACAGGGCGGTCGGGGAATTCACCCCTCCACTTT | TRBV30 | . | many | TRBJ1-6
CASSLGARGQANVLTF | TGTGCCAGCAGCTTAGGGGCCAGGGGACAGGCCAACGTCCTGACTTTC | TRBV7-2 | . | . | TRBJ2-6
CASSLEASGSATGELFF | TGTGCCAGCAGCTTAGAAGCTAGCGGGAGTGCCACCGGGGAGCTGTTTTTT | TRBV7-6 | TRBD2 | few | TRBJ2-2
CATSRLIGFYTDTQYF | TGTGCCACCAGCAGACTAATCGGGTTCTACACAGATACGCAGTATTTT | TRBV15 | . | few | TRBJ2-3
CASSNRDTGELFF | TGCGCCAGCAGCAACAGGGACACCGGGGAGCTGTTTTTT | TRBV4-1 | . | few | TRBJ2-2
CASSRTVNTGELFF | TGTGCCAGCAGCCGGACAGTGAACACCGGGGAGCTGTTTTTT | TRBV4-2 | . | few | TRBJ2-2
CASRGRLGGLADTQYF | TGTGCCAGTCGAGGGAGACTAGGGGGCTTGGCAGATACGCAGTATTTT | TRBV19 | . | few | TRBJ2-3
CASSVDTTDRVAKSYEQYF | TGTGCCAGCAGCGTAGATACCACGGACAGGGTCGCTAAGTCCTACGAGCAGTACTTC | TRBV9 | TRBD1 | . | TRBJ2-7
CASSYYGGTYEQYF | TGTGCCAGCAGTTACTACGGCGGGACCTACGAGCAGTACTTC | TRBV6-5 | . | . | TRBJ2-7
CASSLAETELNTEAFF | TGTGCCAGCAGCTTAGCTGAAACAGAGTTGAACACTGAAGCTTTCTTT | TRBV7-9 | . | . | TRBJ1-1
CASSLEEDRHNEQFF | TGTGCCAGCAGCTTAGAAGAGGACAGACACAATGAGCAGTTCTTC | TRBV11-1 | . | few | TRBJ2-1
CASSLNQGTETQYF | TGTGCCAGCAGTTTAAATCAGGGTACGGAGACCCAGTACTTC | TRBV27 | . | . | TRBJ2-5
CASSPNKWGRNYGYTF | TGTGCCAGCAGTCCCAACAAATGGGGGCGTAACTATGGCTACACCTTC | TRBV28 | . | few | TRBJ1-2
CASSSLRGDSEQYF | TGTGCCAGCAGCTCCCTTCGGGGGGACTCCGAGCAGTACTTC | TRBV7-2 | TRBD2 | . | TRBJ2-7
CASSFLAGGFITDTQYF | TGCGCCAGCAGCTTCCTAGCGGGAGGGTTCATCACAGATACGCAGTATTTT | TRBV5-1 | TRBD2 | few | TRBJ2-3
CAWSVGQGPSYNSPLHF | TGTGCCTGGAGTGTAGGACAGGGGCCCTCCTATAATTCACCCCTCCACTTT | TRBV30 | TRBD1 | . | TRBJ1-6
CASSSSGRALFF | TGTGCCAGCAGCTCCAGCGGGAGGGCCTTGTTCTTC | TRBV11-3 | TRBD2 | . | TRBJ2-1
CASSPGLAGGETQYF | TGTGCCAGCAGCCCGGGGCTAGCGGGGGGTGAGACCCAGTACTTC | TRBV9 | TRBD2 | few | TRBJ2-5
CASRIAGGQETQYF | TGCGCCAGCAGGATAGCGGGGGGCCAAGAGACCCAGTACTTC | TRBV5-1 | TRBD2 | . | TRBJ2-5
CSAYRVEEAFF | TGCAGTGCTTACAGGGTCGAGGAAGCTTTCTTT | TRBV20-1 | . | few | TRBJ1-1
CASSLRVSNQPQHF | TGTGCCAGCAGCTTACGTGTGAGCAATCAGCCCCAGCATTTT | TRBV7-8 | . | few | TRBJ1-5